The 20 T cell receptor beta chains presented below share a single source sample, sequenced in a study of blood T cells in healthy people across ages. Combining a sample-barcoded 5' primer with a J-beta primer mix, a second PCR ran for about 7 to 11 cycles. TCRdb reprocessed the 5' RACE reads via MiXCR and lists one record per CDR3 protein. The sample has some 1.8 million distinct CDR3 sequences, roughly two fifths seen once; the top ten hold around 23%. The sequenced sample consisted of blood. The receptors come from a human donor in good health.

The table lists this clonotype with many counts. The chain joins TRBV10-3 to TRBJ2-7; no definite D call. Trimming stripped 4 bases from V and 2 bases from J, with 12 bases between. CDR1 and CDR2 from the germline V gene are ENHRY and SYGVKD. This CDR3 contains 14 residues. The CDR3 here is CAISASGVTYEQYF. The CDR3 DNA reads TGTGCCATCAGTGCGTCCGGTGTAACCTACGAGCAGTACTTC.

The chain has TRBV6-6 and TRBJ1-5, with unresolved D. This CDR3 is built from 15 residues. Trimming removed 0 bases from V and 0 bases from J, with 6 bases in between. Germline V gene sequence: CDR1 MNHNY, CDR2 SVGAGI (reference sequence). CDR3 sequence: CASSYSEVSNQPQHF. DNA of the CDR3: TGTGCCAGCAGTTACTCAGAGGTTAGCAATCAGCCCCAGCATTTT.

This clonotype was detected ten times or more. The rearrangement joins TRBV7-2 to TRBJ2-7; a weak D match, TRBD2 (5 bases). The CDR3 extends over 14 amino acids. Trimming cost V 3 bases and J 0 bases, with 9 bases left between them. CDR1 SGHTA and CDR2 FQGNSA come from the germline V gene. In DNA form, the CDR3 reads TGTGCCAGCAGCTTTGGGAGAAGCTCCTACGAGCAGTACTTC. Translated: CASSFGRSSYEQYF. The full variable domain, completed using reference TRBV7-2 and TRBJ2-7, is GAGVSQSPSNKVTEKGKDVELRCDPISGHTALYWYRQSLGQGLEFLIYFQGNSAPDKSGLPSDRFSAERTGGSVSTLTIQRTQQEDSAVYLCASSFGRSSYEQYFGPGTRLTVT.

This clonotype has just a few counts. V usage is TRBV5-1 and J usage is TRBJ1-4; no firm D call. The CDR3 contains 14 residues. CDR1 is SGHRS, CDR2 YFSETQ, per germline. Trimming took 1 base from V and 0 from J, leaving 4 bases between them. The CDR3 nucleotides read TGCGCCAGCAGCTTGTTTTCAACTAATGAAAAACTGTTTTTT. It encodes CASSLFSTNEKLFF.

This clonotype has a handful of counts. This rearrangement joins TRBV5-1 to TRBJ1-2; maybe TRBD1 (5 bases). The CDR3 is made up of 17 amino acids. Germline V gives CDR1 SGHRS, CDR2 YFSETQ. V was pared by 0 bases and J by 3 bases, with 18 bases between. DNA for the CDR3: TGCGCCAGCAGCTTGGGGGGCAGGCCTACGCTGGACTATGGCTACACCTTC. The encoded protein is CASSLGGRPTLDYGYTF.

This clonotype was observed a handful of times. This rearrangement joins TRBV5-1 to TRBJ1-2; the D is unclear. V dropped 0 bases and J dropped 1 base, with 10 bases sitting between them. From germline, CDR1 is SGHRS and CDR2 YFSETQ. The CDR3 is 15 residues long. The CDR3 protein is CASSLALGLNYGYTF. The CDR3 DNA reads TGCGCCAGCAGCTTGGCCTTGGGTCTTAACTATGGCTACACCTTC.

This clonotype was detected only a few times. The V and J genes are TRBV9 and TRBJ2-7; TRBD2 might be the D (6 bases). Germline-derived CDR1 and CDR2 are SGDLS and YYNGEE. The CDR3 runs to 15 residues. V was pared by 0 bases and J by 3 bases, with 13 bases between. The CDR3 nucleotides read TGTGCCAGCAGCGTAGGTGGTGTCGGGGGCTACGAGCAGTACTTC. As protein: CASSVGGVGGYEQYF.

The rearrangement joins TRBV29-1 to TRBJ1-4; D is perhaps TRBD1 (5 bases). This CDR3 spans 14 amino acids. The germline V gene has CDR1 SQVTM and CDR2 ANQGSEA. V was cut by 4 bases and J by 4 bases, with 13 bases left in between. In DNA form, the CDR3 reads TGCAGCGTTGTCGGGGTTGGGGGTAATGAAAAACTGTTTTTT. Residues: CSVVGVGGNEKLFF.

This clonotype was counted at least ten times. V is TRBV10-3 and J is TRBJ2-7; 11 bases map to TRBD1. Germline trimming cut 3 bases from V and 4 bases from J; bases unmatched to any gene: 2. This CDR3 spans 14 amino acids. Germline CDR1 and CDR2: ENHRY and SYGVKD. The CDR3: CAISDGTGGYEQYF. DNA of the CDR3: TGTGCCATCAGTGACGGGACAGGGGGTTACGAGCAGTACTTC.

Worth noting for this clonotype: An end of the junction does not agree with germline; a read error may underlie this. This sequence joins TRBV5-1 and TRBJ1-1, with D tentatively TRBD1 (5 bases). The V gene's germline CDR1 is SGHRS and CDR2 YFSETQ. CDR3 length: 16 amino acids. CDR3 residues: CASSLGRVPLGTEAFF. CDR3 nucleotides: TGCGCCAGCAGTTTGGGCAGGGTGCCCTTGGGCACTGAAGCTTTCTTT.

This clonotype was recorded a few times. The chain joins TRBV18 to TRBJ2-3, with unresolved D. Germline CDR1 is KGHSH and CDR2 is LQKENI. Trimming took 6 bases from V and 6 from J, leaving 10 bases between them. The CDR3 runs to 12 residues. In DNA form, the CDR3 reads TGTGCCAGCTCGCCAGTACGGGATACGCAGTATTTT. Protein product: CASSPVRDTQYF. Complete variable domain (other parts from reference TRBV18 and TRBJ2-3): NAGVMQNPRHLVRRRGQEARLRCSPMKGHSHVYWYRQLPEEGLKFMVYLQKENIIDESGMPKERFSAEFPKEGPSILRIQQVVRGDSAAYFCASSPVRDTQYFGPGTRLTVL.

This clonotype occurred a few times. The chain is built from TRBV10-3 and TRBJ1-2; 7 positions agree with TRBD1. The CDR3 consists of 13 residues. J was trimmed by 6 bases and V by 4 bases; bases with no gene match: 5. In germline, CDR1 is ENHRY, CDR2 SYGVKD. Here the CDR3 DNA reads TGTGCCATCAGTGGCGACAGGGATCATGGCTACACCTTC. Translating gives CAISGDRDHGYTF.

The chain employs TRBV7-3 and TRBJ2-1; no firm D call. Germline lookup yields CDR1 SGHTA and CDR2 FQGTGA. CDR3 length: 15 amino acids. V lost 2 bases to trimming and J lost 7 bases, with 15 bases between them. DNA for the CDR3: TGTGCCAGCAGCTTAGGGTCTTATTGGAATAATGAGCAGTTCTTC. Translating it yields CASSLGSYWNNEQFF.

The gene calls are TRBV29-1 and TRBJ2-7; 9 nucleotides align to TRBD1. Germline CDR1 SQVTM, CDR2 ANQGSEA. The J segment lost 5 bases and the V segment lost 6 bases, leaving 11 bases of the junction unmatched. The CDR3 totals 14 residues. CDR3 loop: CSVTKTGGGNEQYF. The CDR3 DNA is TGCAGCGTGACTAAGACAGGGGGTGGGAACGAGCAGTACTTC.

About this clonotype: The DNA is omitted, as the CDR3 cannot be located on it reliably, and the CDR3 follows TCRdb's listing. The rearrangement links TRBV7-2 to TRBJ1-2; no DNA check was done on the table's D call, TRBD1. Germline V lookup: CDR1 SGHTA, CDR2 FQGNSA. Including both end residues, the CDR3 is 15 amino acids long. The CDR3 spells CASSLAWGGGSGYNF.

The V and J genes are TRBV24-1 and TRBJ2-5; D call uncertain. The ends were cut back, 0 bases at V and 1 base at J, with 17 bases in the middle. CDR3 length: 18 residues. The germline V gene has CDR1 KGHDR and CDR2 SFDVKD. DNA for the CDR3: TGTGCCACCAGTGATTTGCAACCCCTACAGAGACCCCAAGAGACCCAGTACTTC. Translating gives CATSDLQPLQRPQETQYF.

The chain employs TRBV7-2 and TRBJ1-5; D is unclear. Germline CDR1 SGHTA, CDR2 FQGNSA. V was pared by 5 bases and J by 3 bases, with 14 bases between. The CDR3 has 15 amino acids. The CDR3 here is CASSPPGGYNQPQHF. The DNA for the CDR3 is TGTGCCAGCAGCCCCCCTGGTGGGTACAATCAGCCCCAGCATTTT.

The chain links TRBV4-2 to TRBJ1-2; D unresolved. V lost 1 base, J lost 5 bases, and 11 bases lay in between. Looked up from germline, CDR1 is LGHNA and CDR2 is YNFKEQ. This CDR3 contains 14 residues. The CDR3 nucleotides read TGTGCCAGCAGCCAAGGGCAGTTCGGGTATGGCTACACCTTC. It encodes CASSQGQFGYGYTF.

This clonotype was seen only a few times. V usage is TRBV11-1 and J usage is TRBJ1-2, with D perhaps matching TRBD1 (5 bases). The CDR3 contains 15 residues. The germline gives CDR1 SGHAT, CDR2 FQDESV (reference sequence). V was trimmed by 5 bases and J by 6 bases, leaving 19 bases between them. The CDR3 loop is CASSQALRAGDGYTF. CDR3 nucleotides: TGTGCCAGCAGCCAGGCCCTCAGGGCCGGTGATGGCTACACCTTC. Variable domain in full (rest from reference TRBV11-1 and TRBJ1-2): EAEVAQSPRYKITEKSQAVAFWCDPISGHATLYWYRQILGQGPELLVQFQDESVVDDSQLPKDRFSAERLKGVDSTLKIQPAELGDSAMYLCASSQALRAGDGYTFGSGTRLTVV.

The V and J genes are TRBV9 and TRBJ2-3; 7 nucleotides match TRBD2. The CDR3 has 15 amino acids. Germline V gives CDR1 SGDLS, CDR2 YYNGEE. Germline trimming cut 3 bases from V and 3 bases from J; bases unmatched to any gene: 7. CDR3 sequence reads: CASSALSGATDTQYF. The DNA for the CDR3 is TGTGCCAGCAGCGCCTTGAGCGGGGCGACAGATACGCAGTATTTT.